This T cell receptor (beta chain) emerged from a study of T cell changes during pregnancy in multiple sclerosis. TCRdb keeps only in-frame clones here, not all; method: immunoSEQ multiplex PCR. Among around 44,000 clones listed, about nine tenths were seen once. Germline V gene lookup returns CDR1 SEHNR and CDR2 FQNEAQ (reference sequence). The CDR3 extends over 15 amino acids. V lost 2 bases and J lost 5, with 15 bases in between. The sequencing used CD8+ T cells from peripheral blood mononuclear cells, collected in the first trimester of pregnancy. The sequence was collected from a female donor with multiple sclerosis, enrolled in a pregnancy study. The chain joins TRBV7-9 to TRBJ2-5, with a tentative D call TRBD2 (5 bases). This CDR3 is CASSLTVEGQETQYF. CDR3 nucleotides: TGTGCCAGCAGCTTAACGGTAGAGGGCCAGGAGACCCAGTACTTC.